This T cell receptor (beta chain) stems from a study of cytomegalovirus exposure and HLA in healthy donors. Trimming stripped 8 bases from V and 7 bases from J, with 15 bases between. The CDR3 consists of 14 residues. Germline-derived CDR1 and CDR2 are SNHLY and FYNNEI. The PCR used 60 Vbeta and 13 Jbeta primers. Measured with immunoSEQ multiplex PCR; TCRdb has only the in-frame clones, and not every one. The sample holds 80,000 to 100,000 clones. The rearrangement uses TRBV2 and TRBJ1-6; D perhaps matches TRBD1 (6 bases). The sequence was obtained from a woman aged 25 to 39 in good health and CMV-seronegative. Sample: PBMCs. CDR3 protein: CASRAGTFNSPLHF. The CDR3 region has the DNA TGTGCCAGCCGAGCCGGGACATTCAATTCACCCCTCCACTTT.